The 27 T cell receptor beta chains reported below all come from one sample, sequenced in a study of Graves' ophthalmopathy and Graves' hyperthyroidism (dated by TCRdb to 2016 to 2019). The sequencing machine was an Illumina HiSeq 2000. For repertoire sequencing, TCR beta CDR3 regions were amplified from RNA transcripts. A first-round RT-PCR used HTBI primers with the Qiagen OneStep RT-PCR kit, followed by a second-round multiplex PCR, size selection and purification. TCRdb reprocessed the public reads (quality trimming at Q25 with fastp, clone calling with MiXCR) and kept in-frame beta chains. Rows merge per CDR3 protein into single entries with the most common DNA and genes. The sample data list roughly 1.1 million distinct CDR3 sequences, and about two fifths of these were observed just once. Around 10% of the sample lies in the top ten. Sequencing input: peripheral blood or thyroid tissue (not recorded which). These TCRs come from an adult man with Graves' hyperthyroidism.

About this clonotype itself: With a much larger clone just one base away, this may be a read error. The chain couples TRBV7-2 to TRBJ2-7; TRBD1 matches 8 bases. From germline, CDR1 is SGHTA and CDR2 FQGNSA. The CDR3 length is 14 residues. The CDR3 loop reads CPSSRTDRGHEQYF. As DNA, the CDR3 is TGTCCCAGCAGCCGCACCGACAGGGGTCACGAGCAGTACTTC.

This clonotype has more than one count but fewer than ten. The chain is built from TRBV6-5 and TRBJ2-5; D tentatively fits TRBD1 or TRBD2 (6 bases each). In germline, CDR1 is MNHEY, CDR2 SVGAGI. Trimming removed 6 bases at V and 4 bases at J, with 15 bases between. The CDR3 covers 14 residues. DNA of the CDR3: TGTGCCAGCAGACCCCCCAGGGGAGGAGAGACCCAGTACTTC. Translation gives CASRPPRGGETQYF.

The table lists this clonotype with a count of one. The chain combines TRBV7-9 with TRBJ1-5; the D gene is possibly TRBD2 (5 bases). The J call may not be correct, given that the DNA end is closer to TRBJ2-3. CDR3 length equals 15 residues. Germline CDR1 is SEHNR and CDR2 is FQNEAQ (reference sequence). In nucleotides, the CDR3 is TGTGCCAGCAGCCCGGACTCGGCGATGGGTAATACGCAGTATTTT. Protein sequence: CASSPDSAMGNTQYF.

The table lists this clonotype with many counts. This chain joins TRBV7-2 and TRBJ2-5; 8 nucleotides align to TRBD1. CDR3 length: 14 amino acids. Germline V CDR1 and CDR2: SGHTA, FQGNSA. Trimming took 4 bases from V and 3 from J; bases not matched to a gene: 4. Written as DNA, the CDR3 is TGTGCCAGCAGCTCAGGGGGCGGGGAAGAGACCCAGTACTTC. Its translation is CASSSGGGEETQYF.

This clonotype appeared many times. The rearrangement joins TRBV20-1 to TRBJ2-7, with a weak D call TRBD1 (5 bases). Trimming left V 6 bases short and J 7 bases short, with 16 bases between. From germline, CDR1 is DFQATT and CDR2 SNEGSKA (reference sequence). This CDR3 region has 12 residues. The CDR3 sequence: CSATVPVGEQYF. As DNA, the CDR3 is TGCAGTGCGACAGTTCCCGTTGGGGAGCAGTACTTC.

Concerning this clonotype itself: A much larger clone lies a single base off, so this may be a read error. This chain connects TRBV12-3 or TRBV12-4 to TRBJ1-5, with D maybe TRBD1 (5 bases). The CDR3 totals 17 residues. CDR3 coding DNA: TGTGCCAGCAATTTACGCTCCGGGTACGGGACTAATCAGCCCCAGCATTTT. It translates to CASNLRSGYGTNQPQHF.

This clonotype was recorded many times. Here the CDR3 reads CASRPTGGFDSNQPQHF. CDR3 DNA: TGTGCCAGTCGACCAACAGGGGGTTTCGATAGCAATCAGCCCCAGCATTTT. V usage is TRBV19 and J usage is TRBJ1-5, with 8 bases aligning to TRBD1. Germline V gene lookup returns CDR1 LNHDA and CDR2 SQIVND (reference sequence). Trimming at V came to 8 bases and at J to 0 bases, leaving 12 bases not matched to a gene. The CDR3 is 17 residues long. Full variable domain (missing parts from reference TRBV19 and TRBJ1-5): DGGITQSPKYLFRKEGQNVTLSCEQNLNHDAMYWYRQDPGQGLRLIYYSQIVNDFQKGDIAEGYSVSREKKESFPLTVTSAQKNPTAFYLCASRPTGGFDSNQPQHFGDGTRLSIL.

This clonotype was counted ten times or more. The V call is TRBV10-3, the J call TRBJ1-5; no firm D call. Germline CDR1 is ENHRY and CDR2 is SYGVKD. The CDR3 is 15 residues long. The V and J ends lost 2 bases and 0 bases respectively, with 8 bases between them. CDR3 residues: CAISEGGSSNQPQHF. DNA for the CDR3: TGTGCCATCAGTGAGGGAGGGTCTAGCAATCAGCCCCAGCATTTT.

A word on this clonotype: Without the conserved terminal phenylalanine or tryptophan, this CDR3 likely stems from a read error. The limits of the CDR3 on the DNA are not certain, so only TCRdb's listed CDR3 is given. J is TRBJ2-2 and V is TRBV7-2; the table's D call, TRBD1, was not checked against the DNA. The germline V gene has CDR1 SGHTA and CDR2 FQGNSA. The CDR3 adds up to 9 amino acids, both ends counted. The CDR3 region is CASSLAGGQ.

The V call is TRBV6-5, the J call TRBJ1-2, with D possibly matching TRBD1 (5 bases). Trimming shortened V by 4 bases and J by 8 bases, and 17 bases separated the two germline ends. CDR3 size: 14 residues. Germline V gene lookup returns CDR1 MNHEY and CDR2 SVGAGI. CDR3 DNA sequence: TGTGCCAGCAGTTCGCCGGGACGACCGGGCGGCTACACCTTC. Translation: CASSSPGRPGGYTF.

Comment on this clonotype: A much more abundant neighbour one base away suggests this may be a read error. V is TRBV7-8 and J is TRBJ2-7; TRBD1 agrees at 7 bases. CDR1 SGHVS and CDR2 FQNEAQ come from the germline V gene. The CDR3 is 13 residues long. CDR3 DNA sequence: TGTGCCAGCAAACCCCCCACAGGGGTCGAGCGGTACTTC. Protein product: CASKPPTGVERYF.

Of note for this clonotype: One junction end does not reproduce the germline sequence, and a read error may be involved. The CDR3 sequence: CATSSSGTVNTGELFF. The CDR3 coding sequence is TGCGCCACCAGCTCTTCCGGGACGGTGAACACCGGGGAGCTGTTTTTT. The rearrangement uses TRBV5-1 and TRBJ2-2; tentatively, D is TRBD1 or TRBD2 (5 bases each). CDR1 and CDR2 (germline): SGHRS, YFSETQ. CDR3 length: 16 amino acids. Combining the CDR3 with reference TRBV5-1 and TRBJ2-2 gives the whole variable domain KAGVTQTPRYLIKTRGQQVTLSCSPISGHRSVSWYQQTPGQGLQFLFEYFSETQRNKGNFPGRFSGRQFSNSRSEMNVSTLELGDSALYLCATSSSGTVNTGELFFGEGSRLTVL.

The gene calls are TRBV20-1 and TRBJ2-5; 7 bases match TRBD2. This CDR3 region has 14 residues. Germline CDR1 DFQATT, CDR2 SNEGSKA (reference sequence). After removal of 6 bases from V and 2 bases from J, the junction contained 9 bases not matched to a gene. Here the CDR3 reads CSAWSGGLQETQYF. In nucleotides, the CDR3 is TGCAGTGCCTGGAGTGGGGGACTACAAGAGACCCAGTACTTC.

This chain uses TRBV7-8 with TRBJ2-5; 9 bases fit TRBD1. V was clipped by 5 bases and J by 3 bases; unmatched bases: 7. Germline V gene sequence: CDR1 SGHVS, CDR2 FQNEAQ. CDR3 length: 15 amino acids. Here the CDR3 reads CASSVGDRVKETQYF. CDR3 nucleotide sequence: TGTGCCAGCAGCGTTGGGGACAGGGTGAAAGAGACCCAGTACTTC.

This clonotype was seen only once. The V gene is TRBV29-1, the J gene TRBJ1-2; D might be TRBD1 (5 bases). The CDR3 loop spans 13 amino acids. Germline assignment: CDR1 SQVTM and CDR2 ANQGSEA. V lost 4 bases to trimming and J lost 6 bases, with 15 bases between them. CDR3 region: CSVVTGVGDGYTF. DNA for the CDR3: TGCAGCGTTGTAACAGGCGTGGGGGATGGCTACACCTTC.

This clonotype was seen a few times. The V and J genes are TRBV11-2 and TRBJ2-7; the D gene is possibly TRBD1 (6 bases). The V gene lost 8 bases and the J gene lost 3 bases, with 14 bases spanning the gap. From germline, CDR1 is SGHAT and CDR2 FQNNGV. The CDR3 totals 13 residues. The CDR3, as DNA: TGTGCCAGCGGCAGGGGCCCCCTCTACGAGCAGTACTTC. Translating gives CASGRGPLYEQYF.

This clonotype was seen a handful of times. The V gene is TRBV4-1, the J gene TRBJ1-2; the match to TRBD1 covers 9 bases. The ends lost 1 base at V and 6 bases at J; junction bases unmatched: 3. The CDR3 is 14 residues long. Germline values: CDR1 MGHRA, CDR2 YSYEKL. CDR3 DNA: TGCGCCAGCAGCCAAGTCACAGGGGGCCATGGCTACACCTTC. Translated, it gives CASSQVTGGHGYTF.

This clonotype was seen only a few times. The gene calls are TRBV11-2 and TRBJ2-5, with 7 bases aligning to TRBD1. The CDR3 is 14 amino acids. Looked up from germline, CDR1 is SGHAT and CDR2 is FQNNGV. J gave up 3 bases and V 5 bases, and 6 bases lay outside the gene matches. In DNA form, the CDR3 reads TGTGCCAGCAGCGTTGCCGGGACAGAAGAGACCCAGTACTTC. Amino acid sequence: CASSVAGTEETQYF.

This clonotype was recorded a few times. The chain's CDR3 is CASSYSTSSPLHF. The CDR3 DNA follows: TGTGCCAGCAGTTACTCCACCAGTTCACCCCTCCACTTT. The chain has TRBV25-1 and TRBJ1-6; D remains unclear. Between the trimmed V and J ends, which lost 5 bases and 9 bases, there was a span of 11 bases. Germline V lookup: CDR1 MGHDK, CDR2 SYGVNS. The CDR3 has 13 amino acids.

The genes are TRBV29-1 and TRBJ2-2, with D possibly matching TRBD2 (6 bases). Trimming took 7 bases from V and 5 from J, leaving 8 bases between them. The CDR3 consists of 11 residues. CDR1 and CDR2 (germline): SQVTM, ANQGSEA. CDR3 nucleotides: TGCAGCGACGGGACTACCGGGGAGCTGTTTTTT. Amino acid sequence: CSDGTTGELFF.

This clonotype has ten or more counts. The J gene is TRBJ1-2, the V gene TRBV4-3; D is undetermined. Germline CDR1 is LGHNA and CDR2 is YSLEER. The CDR3 covers 13 residues. Trimming took 0 bases from V and 3 from J, leaving 5 bases between them. CDR3 sequence reads: CASSQDQHYGYTF. CDR3 nucleotides: TGCGCCAGCAGCCAAGACCAGCACTATGGCTACACCTTC.

In this sample, this clonotype turned up a few times. The gene calls are TRBV11-2 and TRBJ2-5; the match to TRBD2 covers 13 bases. CDR3 length: 18 residues. V lost 1 base, J lost 1 base, and 6 bases stayed unmatched. Germline CDR1 SGHAT, CDR2 FQNNGV. CDR3 nucleotides: TGTGCCAGCAGCTTAGGGCGGACTAGCGGGAGACCCCAAGAGACCCAGTACTTC. Its translation: CASSLGRTSGRPQETQYF.

The chain links TRBV28 to TRBJ1-5; TRBD1 matches 8 bases. With 6 bases clipped from V and 3 bases from J, the junction kept 4 bases outside the gene matches. Per the germline V gene, CDR1 is MDHEN and CDR2 is SYDVKM. CDR3 size: 14 residues. The CDR3 sequence is CASRETGDNQPQHF. CDR3 sequence (DNA): TGTGCCAGCAGAGAGACAGGGGACAATCAGCCCCAGCATTTT.

Remarks on this clonotype: This sequence may be a read error, since a much larger clone differs from it by one base. This chain links TRBV11-2 with TRBJ2-7; D gene unclear. V lost 2 bases, J lost 0 bases, and 8 bases lay in between. Germline V gives CDR1 SGHAT, CDR2 FQNNGV. This CDR3 contains 14 residues. The CDR3 DNA is TGTGCCAGCAGCTTATATGTGCTCTCCTACGAGCAGTACTTC. It is translated as CASSLYVLSYEQYF.

This clonotype was seen many times. The genes are TRBV19 and TRBJ1-3; D possibly corresponds to TRBD1 (6 bases). The germline V gene has CDR1 LNHDA and CDR2 SQIVND (reference sequence). The CDR3 totals 17 residues. Trimming removed 0 bases at V and 0 bases at J, with 12 bases between. The CDR3 region has the DNA TGTGCCAGTAGTATAGATCGGGACACCGTCTCTGGAAACACCATATATTTT. It is translated as CASSIDRDTVSGNTIYF. Filled out from reference TRBV19 and TRBJ1-3, the complete variable domain reads DGGITQSPKYLFRKEGQNVTLSCEQNLNHDAMYWYRQDPGQGLRLIYYSQIVNDFQKGDIAEGYSVSREKKESFPLTVTSAQKNPTAFYLCASSIDRDTVSGNTIYFGEGSWLTVV.

This rearrangement joins TRBV20-1 to TRBJ2-2; D might be TRBD1 or TRBD2, each matching 6 bases. V lost 5 bases and J 7 bases, leaving 17 bases between the germline ends. Germline CDR1 reads DFQATT; CDR2 reads SNEGSKA (reference sequence). This CDR3 contains 14 residues. The CDR3 DNA reads TGCAGTGCTTACAAGGGGGGAGGTAGCGGGGAGCTGTTTTTT. This sequence encodes CSAYKGGGSGELFF.

This clonotype was recorded a few times. The rearrangement joins TRBV4-2 to TRBJ2-6; D tentatively reads TRBD1 or TRBD2 (5 bases each). Germline V gene data show CDR1 as LGHNA and CDR2 as YNFKEQ. V lost 1 base and J lost 0, with 13 bases in between. The CDR3 covers 18 residues. The CDR3 bases are TGTGCCAGCAGCCAAGGGGAGACAGCCCGCTCTGGGGCCAACGTCCTGACTTTC. It encodes CASSQGETARSGANVLTF.